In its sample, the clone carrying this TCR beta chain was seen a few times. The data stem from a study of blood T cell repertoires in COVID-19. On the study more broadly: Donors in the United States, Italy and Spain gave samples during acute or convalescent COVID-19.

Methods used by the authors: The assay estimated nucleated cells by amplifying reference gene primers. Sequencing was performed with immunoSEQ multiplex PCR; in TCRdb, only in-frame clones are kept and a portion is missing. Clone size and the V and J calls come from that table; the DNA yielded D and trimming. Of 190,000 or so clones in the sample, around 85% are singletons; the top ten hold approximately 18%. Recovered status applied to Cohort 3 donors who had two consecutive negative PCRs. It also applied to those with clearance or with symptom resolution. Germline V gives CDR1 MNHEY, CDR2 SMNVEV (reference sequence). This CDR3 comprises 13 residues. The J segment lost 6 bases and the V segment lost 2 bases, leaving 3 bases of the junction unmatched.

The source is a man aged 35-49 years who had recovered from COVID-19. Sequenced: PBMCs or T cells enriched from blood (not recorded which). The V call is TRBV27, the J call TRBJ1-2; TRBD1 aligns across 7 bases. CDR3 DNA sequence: TGTGCCAGCAGTTTAGCAGGGGGGAATGGCTACACCTTC. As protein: CASSLAGGNGYTF.